The 2 T cell receptor beta chains in this list originate from one sample, sequenced in a study of type 1 regulatory T cells. Notes on the study in general: Type 1 regulatory T cells had a more restricted TCR repertoire than non-type 1 regulatory T cells.

TCRdb ran MiXCR on the reads and lists one entry per CDR3 protein. The sample records 70,000 or so distinct CDR3 sequences, less than 25% being singletons. No antigen has been assigned to these receptors. The source material was cultured type 1 regulatory T (Tr1) cells, either the whole culture or a sorted fraction (not recorded which). The receptors were gathered from a human donor in good health.

At least ten counts were recorded for this clonotype. V and J are TRBV29-1 and TRBJ2-2; maybe TRBD2 (5 bases). Germline V gives CDR1 SQVTM, CDR2 ANQGSEA. This CDR3 is built from 14 residues. V was shortened by 4 bases and J by 8 bases, with 17 bases between the two germline ends. The CDR3 loop reads CSVGPGLRIGELFF. The CDR3, as DNA: TGCAGCGTTGGGCCCGGACTCCGCATAGGGGAGCTGTTTTTT.

The table lists this clonotype with many counts. The chain combines TRBV30 with TRBJ1-4; no definite D call. Per germline, CDR1 GTSNPN and CDR2 SVGIG (reference sequence). The ends were cut back, 1 base at V and 14 bases at J, with 14 bases in the middle. This CDR3 has 12 amino acids. CDR3 DNA sequence: TGTGCCTGGAGTGACTCATCGACCCGGCTGTTTTTT. This gives the protein CAWSDSSTRLFF.